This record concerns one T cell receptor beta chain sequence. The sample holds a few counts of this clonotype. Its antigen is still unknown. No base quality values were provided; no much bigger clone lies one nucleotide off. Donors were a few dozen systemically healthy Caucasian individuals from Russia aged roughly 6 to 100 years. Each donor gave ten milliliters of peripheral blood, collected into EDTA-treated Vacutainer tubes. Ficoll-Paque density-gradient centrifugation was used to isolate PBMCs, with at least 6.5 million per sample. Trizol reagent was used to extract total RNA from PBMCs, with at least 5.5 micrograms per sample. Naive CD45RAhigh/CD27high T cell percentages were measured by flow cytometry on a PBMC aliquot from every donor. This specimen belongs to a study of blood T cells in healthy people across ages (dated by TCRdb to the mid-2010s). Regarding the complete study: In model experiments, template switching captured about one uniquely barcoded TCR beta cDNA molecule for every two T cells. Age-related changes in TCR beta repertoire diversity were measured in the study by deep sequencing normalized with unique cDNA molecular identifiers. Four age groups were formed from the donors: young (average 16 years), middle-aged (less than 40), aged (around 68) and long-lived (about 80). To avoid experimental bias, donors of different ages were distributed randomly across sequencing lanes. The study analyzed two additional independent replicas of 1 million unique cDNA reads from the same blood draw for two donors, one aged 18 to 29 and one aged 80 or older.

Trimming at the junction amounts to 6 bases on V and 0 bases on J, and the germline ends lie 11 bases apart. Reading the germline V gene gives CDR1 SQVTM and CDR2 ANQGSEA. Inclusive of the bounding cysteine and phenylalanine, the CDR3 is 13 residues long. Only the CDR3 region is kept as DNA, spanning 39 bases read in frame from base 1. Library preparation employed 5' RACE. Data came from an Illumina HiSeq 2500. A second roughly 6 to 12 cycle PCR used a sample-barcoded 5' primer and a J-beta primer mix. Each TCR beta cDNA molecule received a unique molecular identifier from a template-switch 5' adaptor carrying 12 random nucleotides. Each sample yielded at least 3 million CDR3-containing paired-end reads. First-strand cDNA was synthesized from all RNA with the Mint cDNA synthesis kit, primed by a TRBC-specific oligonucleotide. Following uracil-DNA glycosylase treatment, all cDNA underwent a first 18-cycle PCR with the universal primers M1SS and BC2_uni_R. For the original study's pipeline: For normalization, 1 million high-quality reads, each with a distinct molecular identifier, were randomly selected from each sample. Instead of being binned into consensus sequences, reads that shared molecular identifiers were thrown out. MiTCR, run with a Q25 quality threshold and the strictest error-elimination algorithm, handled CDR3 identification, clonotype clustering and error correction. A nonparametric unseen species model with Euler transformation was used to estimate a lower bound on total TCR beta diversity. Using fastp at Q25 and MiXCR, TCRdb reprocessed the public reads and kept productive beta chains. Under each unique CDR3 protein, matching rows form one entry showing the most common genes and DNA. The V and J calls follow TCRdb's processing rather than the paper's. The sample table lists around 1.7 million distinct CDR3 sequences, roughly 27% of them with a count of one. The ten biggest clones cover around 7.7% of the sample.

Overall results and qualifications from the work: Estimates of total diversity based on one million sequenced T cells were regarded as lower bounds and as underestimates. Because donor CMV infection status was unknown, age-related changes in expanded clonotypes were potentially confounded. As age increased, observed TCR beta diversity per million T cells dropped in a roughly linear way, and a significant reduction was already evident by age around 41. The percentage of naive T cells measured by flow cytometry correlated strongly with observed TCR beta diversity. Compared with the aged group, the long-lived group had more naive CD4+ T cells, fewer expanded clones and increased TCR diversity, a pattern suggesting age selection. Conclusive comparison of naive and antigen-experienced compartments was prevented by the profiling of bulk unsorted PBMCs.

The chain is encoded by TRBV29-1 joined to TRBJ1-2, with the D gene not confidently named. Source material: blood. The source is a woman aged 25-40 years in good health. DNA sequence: TGCAGCGTGACCGGACGGTCTAACTATGGCTACACCTTC. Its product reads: CSVTGRSNYGYTF.